The sequence of this T cell receptor (beta chain) was determined in a study of blood T cell repertoires in COVID-19. Germline CDR1 SGDLS, CDR2 YYNGEE. The V end lost 0 bases, the J end lost 6 bases, and 4 bases lay between the germline ends. This CDR3 is 13 amino acids long. Repertoires were generated with immunoSEQ multiplex PCR, while TCRdb's copy carries only in-frame clones and drops some. The sample carries fewer than 90,000 clones, approximately 80% recorded once. The sequence came from an elderly woman with acute or convalescent COVID-19. The chain combines TRBV9 with TRBJ1-6, with D unresolved. The sample taken for sequencing was peripheral blood. The CDR3 loop is CASSVEPNSPLHF. Written as DNA, the CDR3 is TGTGCCAGCAGCGTAGAGCCTAATTCACCCCTCCACTTT.